A single sample gave rise to the 18 T cell receptor beta chains below, sequenced in a study of Ad26.COV2.S vaccination and SARS-CoV-2 variants. Sample treatment: around 19 received Ad26.COV2.S at low or high dose, single or two shots; roughly five received placebo; per-sample allocation not given. Collection of samples fell on day 63 after the first vaccine or placebo injection. Here immunoSEQ multiplex PCR was the method, and the copy in TCRdb shows in-frame clones only, minus some. In the table there are 440,000 or so clones, 89% of which are singletons. Sequenced material: peripheral blood, taken in a trial of Ad26.COV2.S vaccine versus placebo. The source of these receptors is a person between 18 and 65 years old who received the Ad26.COV2.S COVID-19 vaccine or a placebo.

The V call is TRBV19, the J call TRBJ1-2; D unclear. The CDR3 is made up of 16 amino acids. The germline CDR1 and CDR2 sequences are LNHDA and SQIVND (reference sequence). Trimming took 3 bases from V and 2 from J, leaving 16 bases between them. CDR3 nucleotide sequence: TGTGCCAGTAGTATTTCAGTTGGCAGTCTCAACTATGGCTACACCTTC. Encoded protein: CASSISVGSLNYGYTF.

J is TRBJ1-2 and V is TRBV7-9; TRBD1 agrees at 7 bases. V lost 5 bases and J lost 6; bases outside the gene matches: 12. CDR3 length equals 15 residues. The germline CDR1 and CDR2 sequences are SEHNR and FQNEAQ (reference sequence). The CDR3 DNA follows: TGTGCCAGCAGCACTAGAGGGACAGCCACACATGGCTACACCTTC. Its protein product is CASSTRGTATHGYTF. Full variable domain (rest looked up from reference TRBV7-9 and TRBJ1-2): DTGVSQNPRHKITKRGQNVTFRCDPISEHNRLYWYRQTLGQGPEFLTYFQNEAQLEKSRLLSDRFSAERPKGSFSTLEIQRTEQGDSAMYLCASSTRGTATHGYTFGSGTRLTVV.

The chain has TRBV28 and TRBJ2-2; D remains ambiguous. The CDR3 sequence is 13 residues long. Trimming pared 10 bases from V and 0 bases from J, leaving 9 bases between. CDR1 is MDHEN, CDR2 SYDVKM, per germline. The CDR3 loop reads CAIERTNTGELFF. CDR3 bases: TGTGCCATCGAACGGACGAACACCGGGGAGCTGTTTTTT.

This rearrangement joins TRBV6-2 or TRBV6-3 to TRBJ2-2, with 11 bases fitting TRBD1. The CDR3 sequence is 16 residues long. The V gene end was trimmed by 4 bases and the J gene end by 4 bases; junction bases not matched to a gene: 5. The germline gives CDR1 MNHEY, CDR2 SVGEGT. In DNA form, the CDR3 reads TGTGCCAGCAGTTCTCCGGACAGGGGGCCCACCGGGGAGCTGTTTTTT. It translates to CASSSPDRGPTGELFF.

The chain couples TRBV5-6 to TRBJ1-3; D remains ambiguous. V lost 5 bases and J lost 2, with 11 bases in between. Germline CDR1 reads SGHDT; CDR2 reads YYEEEE. The CDR3 extends over 14 amino acids. The CDR3 is CASSIWWAGNTIYF. In nucleotides, the CDR3 is TGTGCCAGCAGTATCTGGTGGGCTGGAAACACCATATATTTT.

V gene TRBV28 combines with J gene TRBJ2-1, with 8 bases aligning to TRBD1. CDR1 is MDHEN and CDR2 is SYDVKM in the germline V gene. The V segment lost 8 bases and the J segment 0 bases; nucleotides outside the gene matches: 9. The CDR3 totals 16 residues. The CDR3 loop reads CASGASGGGSYNEQFF. CDR3 nucleotides: TGTGCCAGCGGCGCGTCAGGGGGCGGCTCCTACAATGAGCAGTTCTTC.

The chain combines TRBV7-8 with TRBJ2-7; D is unclear. The V gene lost 10 bases and the J gene lost 0 bases, with 7 bases spanning the gap. CDR1 and CDR2 from the germline V gene are SGHVS and FQNEAQ. The length of the CDR3 is 11 residues. CDR3: CATQDSYEQYF. The DNA for the CDR3 is TGTGCCACGCAGGACTCCTACGAGCAGTACTTC. The full variable domain, with the rest looked up from reference TRBV7-8 and TRBJ2-7, is GAGVSQSPRYKVAKRGQDVALRCDPISGHVSLFWYQQALGQGPEFLTYFQNEAQLDKSGLPSDRFFAERPEGSVSTLKIQRTQQEDSAVYLCATQDSYEQYFGPGTRLTVT.

The V and J genes are TRBV28 and TRBJ2-7; 12 bases map to TRBD2. V was pared by 6 bases and J by 3 bases, with 3 bases of the junction left unmatched. Germline assignment: CDR1 MDHEN and CDR2 SYDVKM. This CDR3 is 14 amino acids long. The CDR3 spells CASSEGLAGYEQYF. As DNA, the CDR3 is TGTGCCAGCAGCGAGGGACTAGCGGGCTACGAGCAGTACTTC.

The chain uses TRBV18 and TRBJ1-1; the D gene is possibly TRBD1 (5 bases). The germline V gene encodes CDR1 KGHSH and CDR2 LQKENI. There are 17 residues in the CDR3. V lost 2 bases and J 0 bases, leaving 16 bases between the germline ends. CDR3 nucleotides: TGTGCCAGCTCACCAGCCCGGGGCGGTACTATGAACACTGAAGCTTTCTTT. Its translation is CASSPARGGTMNTEAFF.

The genes are TRBV4-1 and TRBJ2-3; D not certain. The CDR3 totals 16 residues. V was trimmed by 2 bases and J by 0 bases, leaving 12 bases between them. CDR1 MGHRA and CDR2 YSYEKL come from the germline V gene. The CDR3 DNA reads TGCGCCAGCAGCCAAATACTTACACCTAGCACAGATACGCAGTATTTT. Translated, it gives CASSQILTPSTDTQYF.

The chain combines TRBV3-1 (or the pseudogene TRBV3-2) with TRBJ2-5, with TRBD2 identical over 11 bases. V trimming: 0 bases; J trimming: 2 bases; junction bases outside the gene matches: 11. This CDR3 is 19 amino acids long. Germline loops: CDR1 LGHDT, CDR2 YNNKEL (reference sequence). CDR3 nucleotide sequence: TGTGCCAGCAGCCAAGATCGAGGGGGGACTAGCGGCTATCAAGAGACCCAGTACTTC. Protein: CASSQDRGGTSGYQETQYF.

The chain combines TRBV6-5 with TRBJ2-2; D gene ambiguous. The CDR3 extends over 11 amino acids. CDR1 and CDR2 (germline): MNHEY, SVGAGI. The ends were cut back, 2 bases at V and 6 bases at J, with 1 base in the middle. The CDR3 sequence: CASSYPGELFF. In nucleotides, the CDR3 is TGTGCCAGCAGTTACCCCGGGGAGCTGTTTTTT.

The V call is TRBV5-6, the J call TRBJ2-6; D remains ambiguous. The length of the CDR3 is 15 residues. V was cut by 0 bases and J by 7 bases, with 11 bases left in between. The germline V gene has CDR1 SGHDT and CDR2 YYEEEE. The CDR3 here is CASSLGVSLANVLTF. For the CDR3, the DNA is TGTGCCAGCAGCTTGGGAGTATCCCTCGCCAACGTCCTGACTTTC. Looking up the rest from reference TRBV5-6 and TRBJ2-6 gives the full variable domain: DAGVTQSPTHLIKTRGQQVTLRCSPKSGHDTVSWYQQALGQGPQFIFQYYEEEERQRGNFPDRFSGHQFPNYSSELNVNALLLGDSALYLCASSLGVSLANVLTFGAGSRLTVL.

The chain uses TRBV10-1 and TRBJ2-3; D is possibly TRBD1 (5 bases). The length of the CDR3 is 13 residues. V was pared by 6 bases and J by 4 bases, with 11 bases between. Germline V gene lookup returns CDR1 WNHNN and CDR2 SYGVQD (reference sequence). CDR3 nucleotide sequence: TGCGCCAGCAGCCAACAGGATGCAGATACGCAGTATTTT. Protein sequence: CASSQQDADTQYF.

Worth noting for this clone: A much larger clone lies one base from this, so it may be a read error. This chain uses TRBV12-3 or TRBV12-4 with TRBJ1-2; D is uncertain. The CDR3 contains 12 residues. Trimming shortened V by 3 bases and J by 8 bases, and 10 bases separated the two germline ends. The CDR3 DNA reads TGTGCCAGCAGTTTGGAGTTTCGGGGCTACACCTTC. Amino acids: CASSLEFRGYTF.

The CDR3 bases are TGTGCCAGCAGCTTAGGGGAGGACAGGGCCCTAAGAGGCTACACCTTC. Translated: CASSLGEDRALRGYTF. The V call is TRBV7-6, the J call TRBJ1-2; 8 nucleotides align to TRBD1. There are 16 residues in the CDR3. Germline trimming cut 1 base from V and 8 bases from J; bases unmatched to any gene: 12. Germline values: CDR1 SGHVS, CDR2 FNYEAQ.

This sequence joins TRBV11-2 and TRBJ1-1, with D tentatively TRBD1 (6 bases). This CDR3 comprises 17 residues. V was trimmed by 7 bases and J by 1 base, leaving 22 bases between them. CDR1 and CDR2 (germline): SGHAT, FQNNGV. CDR3 protein: CASTYTGQAWRNTEAFF. The CDR3 DNA reads as TGTGCCAGCACATACACGGGACAAGCCTGGCGGAACACTGAAGCTTTCTTT.

This clone was found a few times. The rearrangement uses TRBV28 and TRBJ2-7, with D unresolved. V was pared by 4 bases and J by 0 bases, with 10 bases between. Per germline, CDR1 MDHEN and CDR2 SYDVKM. The CDR3 runs 14 residues. The CDR3 reads CASSSLGSSYEQYF. Written as DNA, the CDR3 is TGTGCCAGCAGTTCGCTAGGAAGCTCCTACGAGCAGTACTTC.